This T cell receptor beta chain originates from a study of a mutant IDH1 vaccine in newly diagnosed glioma. Time point meaning: week 11, during vaccination. Doses comprised 300 ug of mutant IDH1 20-mer peptide each, plus topical imiquimod. The CDR3 extends over 16 amino acids. In germline, CDR1 is KGHSH, CDR2 LQKENI. The V gene lost 2 bases and the J gene lost 0 bases, with 11 bases spanning the gap. Notes on this clone: What it binds is unknown.

TCRdb's copy holds only in-frame clones and misses some; the assay was immunoSEQ multiplex PCR. The data hold tens of thousands of clones, with roughly 84% observed a single time. The sample here was PBMCs, taken from a glioma patient whose treatment included an IDH1 peptide vaccine. The gene calls are TRBV18 and TRBJ1-5; tentative D call: TRBD1 (6 bases). The sequence came from a woman aged 50 to 60 with glioma. CDR3 protein: CASSPSTGTSNQPQHF. DNA for the CDR3: TGTGCCAGCTCACCATCCACAGGGACTAGCAATCAGCCCCAGCATTTT.